The clone carrying this T cell receptor beta chain was seen ten or more times. The data stem from a study of T-cell reconstitution after alpha-beta-depleted transplantation in children. Unique molecular identifiers featured in how the TCRbeta library was prepared. TCRdb recomputed calls from the PCR reads with MiXCR, one row per CDR3 protein. The sample lists fewer than 400,000 distinct CDR3 sequences, 20% occurring once. The germline gives CDR1 DFQATT, CDR2 SNEGSKA (reference sequence). The junction had 5 bases not matched to a gene; V was cut back by 5 bases and J by 4 bases. The CDR3 is 15 amino acids.

This sequence was found in a human donor who donated a stem cell graft to a child with acute myeloid leukemia. The chain has TRBV20-1 and TRBJ2-3; 14 bases align to TRBD2. Material: PBMCs from the stem cell graft donor, obtained from the stem cell graft. This chain's CDR3 is CSAVRGLAGADTQYF. In nucleotides, the CDR3 is TGCAGTGCTGTTCGGGGACTAGCGGGAGCAGATACGCAGTATTTT.